This T cell receptor beta chain was recovered during a study of T cell responses to AZD1222 COVID-19 vaccine (dated by TCRdb to the early 2020s). In terms of the full investigation: AZD1222 recipients with second doses at about 4 weeks or about 12 weeks were pooled, because spike-specific TCR depth and breadth did not differ between schedules. A total of 233 trial participants underwent TCR sequencing, of whom 200 to 220 had received two doses of AZD1222 and 26 had received two doses of the MenACWY control vaccine. Trial participants were enrolled by age into 18-55, 56-69 and 70-plus year subgroups, with approximately 150, 30 and 60 TCR-sequenced participants respectively. The paper's findings and limits, for the study overall: Epitopes outside the regions mutated in the B.1.351 and B.1.1.7 variants were reportedly recognized by nearly half of the unique spike-specific TCRs. A significant rise in spike-specific TCR breadth and depth was observed after two AZD1222 doses relative to day 0 and relative to MenACWY recipients. Participants were mostly white British, with more females than males. The authors suggested clonal diversity may have been underestimated. Because no day 14 peak-response samples were available, the repertoires could be characterized only after the peak T cell response. The 56-69-year group was small, and its depth increase did not reach significance, likely because of low power. Conclusions about previously exposed vaccinees are limited because only a handful of AZD1222 recipients were SARS-CoV-2 seropositive at baseline. Vaccine-associated CD4 TCRs spanned the whole spike protein, with dominant responses in regions 160-218 and 743-854.

Its CDR3 holds 15 amino acids, cysteine through phenylalanine. This entry keeps only the CDR3 DNA: 45 bases, framed from base 1. The germline V gene sets CDR1 to MGHRA and CDR2 to YSYEKL. At the junction V is shortened by 1 base and J by 3 bases; bases outside the gene matches: 0. As regards this clone: There is no known antigen for this receptor. The sample holds no much larger clone one base away, and base qualities are not on file.

Sample time point, as interpreted from the label and publication: baseline before first vaccination. Samples from vaccinated people were obtained from the UK trials COV001 and COV002, which included a single-blind randomized controlled phase 2/3 trial of AZD1222 (ChAdOx1 nCoV-19) in healthy adults. For TCRbeta chain sequencing, PBMC samples from trial participants were taken at day 0 and at day 28 after the second dose. The CDR3 regions of human TCRbeta chains were subjected to immunosequencing. The original pipeline was this. Repertoire TCRs were checked for matches against a reference library of SARS-CoV-2-specific TCRs that had been generated using the MIRA antigen-specificity platform. Breadth meant the fraction of unique TCRs that were SARS-CoV-2-associated, whereas depth meant the fraction of total T cells that were SARS-CoV-2-associated. Using the MIRA data, each spike-specific TCR was assigned both to the spike region to which the TCR was reactive and to a CD4 or CD8 class. Log10-transformed breadth and depth values were compared by one-way ANOVA with Sidak's multiple comparisons tests. In TCRdb, the immuneACCESS table is reduced to in-frame sequences with V and J assigned. These tables do not hold every clone; where another copy was compared, an unresolved V gene accounts for under half, and the others remain unexplained. The V and J calls and the clone size are those of that table, but D and trimming were determined from the DNA. The sample table contains fewer than 120,000 clones; only one count was recorded for 88% of them. In total, the top ten clones hold 1.6% of the sample.

The V gene is TRBV4-1 and the J gene is TRBJ2-1, with 10 bases aligning to TRBD2. The sequence was collected from an adult in good health. The material sequenced was peripheral blood, taken on day 0 of AZD1222 vaccination. The nucleotides read TGCGCCAGCAGCCAAGCTAGCGGGAGCTACAATGAGCAGTTCTTC. It translates to CASSQASGSYNEQFF.